This is a list of T cell receptor beta chains from one sample in a study of identical twins. TCRdb re-called the 5' RACE reads with MiXCR, one entry per CDR3 protein. Seen here are about 520,000 distinct CDR3 sequences, 20% to 25% observed once, and the top ten hold around 1%. These sequences were also reported in another study, on T cells expressing NK-cell markers.

Sample: CD4+ T cells sorted from blood. The receptors come from a woman under 30 in good health. The CDR3 runs from the conserved cysteine through the conserved F or W. A D gene is named only where the DNA matches it firmly. Part of the rows lack a size; the others show once, few, many or a class for expanded clones.

clone_size	v_call	j_call	d_call	cdr3_nt	cdr3_aa
few	TRBV20-1	TRBJ2-3	TRBD2	TGCAGTGCTCCCAGCGGGGGGAACACAGATACGCAGTATTTT	CSAPSGGNTDTQYF
-	TRBV5-1	TRBJ1-1	-	TGCGCCAGCAGCCGCGAAACGGGGACTGAAGCTTTCTTT	CASSRETGTEAFF
-	TRBV7-9	TRBJ2-1	-	TGTGCCAGCAGCTTAGTCCCCCGACTAGACCTCATTGTTGAGCAGTTCTTC	CASSLVPRLDLIVEQFF
-	TRBV12-3/TRBV12-4	TRBJ1-4	TRBD1	TGTGCCAGCAGAGGACTGACAGGGGCTAATGAAAAACTGTTTTTT	CASRGLTGANEKLFF
many	TRBV4-2	TRBJ2-7	-	TGTGCCACCAGTCGCGGACAAAACTACGAGCAGTACTTC	CATSRGQNYEQYF
many	TRBV6-1	TRBJ2-1	TRBD2	TGTGCCAGCAGCCGGACTAGGAATGAGCAGTTCTTC	CASSRTRNEQFF
few	TRBV6-2/TRBV6-3	TRBJ2-3	-	TGTGCCAGCAGCCCGACCCACGGTACAGATACGCAGTATTTT	CASSPTHGTDTQYF
-	TRBV20-1	TRBJ2-5	-	TGCAGTGCGCAACTAGTGATGGAGACCCAGTACTTC	CSAQLVMETQYF
many	TRBV6-1	TRBJ2-7	-	TGTGCCAGCAGTCTAACCTCCGGGACACCCTACGAGCAGTACTTC	CASSLTSGTPYEQYF
-	TRBV7-2	TRBJ2-2	TRBD1	TGTGCCAGCAGCGTATCACCACAGGGGCGAGGGGAGCTGTTTTTT	CASSVSPQGRGELFF
-	TRBV29-1	TRBJ2-3	-	TGCAGCGTGACTATCTTTACTTACACAGATACGCAGTATTTT	CSVTIFTYTDTQYF
few	TRBV5-1	TRBJ2-7	TRBD1	TGCGCCAGCAGCTTTACGACAGGGATAACCTACGAGCAGTACTTC	CASSFTTGITYEQYF
-	TRBV29-1	TRBJ2-1	TRBD2	TGCAGCCATGGCGGACTAGTAAATGAGCAGTTCTTC	CSHGGLVNEQFF
many	TRBV15	TRBJ2-7	-	TGTGCCACCAGCAGAGATCGAAAGCACGAGCAGTACTTC	CATSRDRKHEQYF
-	TRBV3-1	TRBJ1-3	-	TGTGCCAGCAGCCAGACTTCTATCTCTGGAAACACCATATATTTT	CASSQTSISGNTIYF
-	TRBV20-1	TRBJ2-7	TRBD1	TGCAGTGCTAGGGGACAGCGGAAGCGCTCCTACGAGCAGTACTTC	CSARGQRKRSYEQYF
few	TRBV9	TRBJ1-3	-	TGTGCCAGCAGCGAACCCACTCCCGGAAACACCATATATTTT	CASSEPTPGNTIYF
-	TRBV10-2	TRBJ2-3	-	TGCGCCAGCAGTGAGTGGGGCCCGCCTAGCACAGATACGCAGTATTTT	CASSEWGPPSTDTQYF
-	TRBV15	TRBJ2-2	TRBD2	TGTGCCACCAGCAGAGATGGGAGACTAGCGGGGGGCCCAAACACCGGGGAGCTGTTTTTT	CATSRDGRLAGGPNTGELFF
few	TRBV4-3	TRBJ2-1	TRBD2	TGCGCCAGCAGCCAGTCGTGGAGCGGGAGGCGGGATGAGCAGTTCTTC	CASSQSWSGRRDEQFF
few	TRBV7-2	TRBJ2-7	TRBD2	TGTGCCAGCAGCTTGAGCGGGAATGGACCCTACGAGCAGTACTTC	CASSLSGNGPYEQYF
few	TRBV10-3	TRBJ2-3	-	TGTGCCATCGCCGAGGGGCAGGATACGCAGTATTTT	CAIAEGQDTQYF
-	TRBV10-3	TRBJ2-3	-	TGTGCCATCAGTGAGGGCCAGCGGGCGCAGTATTTT	CAISEGQRAQYF
-	TRBV6-5	TRBJ2-3	-	TGTGCCAGCAGTTACTCGGCTACGACAGATACGCAGTATTTT	CASSYSATTDTQYF
few	TRBV4-3	TRBJ2-2	TRBD2	TGCGCCAGCAGCCAGGATAGCGGGACCACCGGGGAGCTGTTTTTT	CASSQDSGTTGELFF
-	TRBV21-1	TRBJ2-7	-	TGTGCCAGCAGCAAACCCTACGGCTGGGGGGCCTACGAGCAGTACTTC	CASSKPYGWGAYEQYF
few	TRBV20-1	TRBJ2-1	TRBD2	TGCAGTGCTAGAGGTCAGCCGAGCGGGAGGTTCAATGAGCAGTTCTTC	CSARGQPSGRFNEQFF
many	TRBV5-1	TRBJ1-2	-	TGCGCCAGCAGCTCCAACTATGGCTACACCTTC	CASSSNYGYTF
-	TRBV9	TRBJ2-1	TRBD2	TGTGCCAGCAGCGTAGGACTAGCGGGAAGATACAATGAGCAGTTCTTC	CASSVGLAGRYNEQFF
-	TRBV9	TRBJ2-3	-	TGTGCCAGCAGCGTAGGGGTGGGTAGCACAGATACGCAGTATTTT	CASSVGVGSTDTQYF
-	TRBV6-2/TRBV6-3	TRBJ2-7	-	TGTGCCAGCAGACCGGGACTGAACTCCTACGAGCAGTACTTC	CASRPGLNSYEQYF
-	TRBV27	TRBJ2-7	-	TGTGCCAGTAAACGAAAGGCGGCTCTCTACGAGCAGTACTTC	CASKRKAALYEQYF
few	TRBV5-1	TRBJ2-3	TRBD2	TGCGCCAGCAGCTTACAGCGGGGGGGAAGCACAGATACGCAGTATTTT	CASSLQRGGSTDTQYF
few	TRBV7-2	TRBJ2-3	-	TGTGCCAGCCGTACTCTCCTTAGTACTAACCCCACAGATACGCAGTATTTT	CASRTLLSTNPTDTQYF
many	TRBV5-1	TRBJ2-2	-	TGTGCCAGCAGCCCCGGGAACACCGGGGAGCTGTTTTTT	CASSPGNTGELFF
-	TRBV12-3/TRBV12-4	TRBJ2-2	-	TGTGCCAGCAGGGCCCGGGACTTTAGCACCGGGGAGCTGTTTTTT	CASRARDFSTGELFF
-	TRBV24-1	TRBJ2-1	TRBD2	TGTGCCACCAGTGATCGTGGGACTAGCGGGGACAATGAGCAGTTCTTC	CATSDRGTSGDNEQFF
-	TRBV12-3/TRBV12-4	TRBJ1-2	TRBD1	TGTGCCAGCAGTTGGACAGGGCGGGGTGGCTACACCTTC	CASSWTGRGGYTF
few	TRBV20-1	TRBJ2-7	TRBD1	TGCAGTGCTCAAAATATGGACAGGGGGCTCTACGAGCAGTACTTC	CSAQNMDRGLYEQYF
-	TRBV6-1	TRBJ1-1	-	TGTGCCAGCAGTGATGAATGGACCCTGAACACTGAAGCTTTCTTT	CASSDEWTLNTEAFF
few	TRBV24-1	TRBJ2-1	TRBD2	TGTGCCACCAGTCAGACCATAGCGGGAGGATCCTACAATGAGCAGTTCTTC	CATSQTIAGGSYNEQFF
-	TRBV20-1	TRBJ2-2	TRBD1	TGCAGTGCTCCCGGGACAGGGAGTACCGGGGAGCTGTTTTTT	CSAPGTGSTGELFF
-	TRBV30	TRBJ1-4	-	TGTGCCTGGAGTGGAGCCGGGACTACTAAAAAACTGTTTTTT	CAWSGAGTTKKLFF
-	TRBV7-3	TRBJ2-3	-	TGTGCCAGCAGCTTAATGCCCGGTTCACACACAGATACGCAGTATTTT	CASSLMPGSHTDTQYF
-	TRBV20-1	TRBJ2-7	-	TGCAGTGCCCGTAGCGTCTCCTACGAGCAGTACTTC	CSARSVSYEQYF
-	TRBV10-2	TRBJ2-7	-	TGCGCCAGCACCGGAATCGGAGGTGCCTACGAGCAGTACTTC	CASTGIGGAYEQYF
few	TRBV20-1	TRBJ1-2	-	TGCAGTGCCCCTGACCGAAACGAAGGAGGCTACACCTTC	CSAPDRNEGGYTF
-	TRBV7-2	TRBJ1-6	-	TGTGCCAGCAGCTTGTCTCGGATGACTAATTCACCCCTCCACTTT	CASSLSRMTNSPLHF
-	TRBV7-9	TRBJ1-4	-	TGTGCCAGCAGCTTTAGGCTTAATGAAAAACTGTTTTTT	CASSFRLNEKLFF
few	TRBV7-9	TRBJ1-2	-	TGTGCCAGCAGCTTACAGGCTGCTAGAGTAGGCTACACCTTC	CASSLQAARVGYTF
-	TRBV7-2	TRBJ2-3	-	TGTGCCAGCAGCTTGACACCTACAGATACGCAGTATTTT	CASSLTPTDTQYF
many	TRBV5-1	TRBJ2-7	-	TGCGCCAGCTCCCGGGAGAAAAACTACGAGCAGTACTTC	CASSREKNYEQYF
-	TRBV10-3	TRBJ2-7	TRBD1	TGTGCCATCAGATCCGGGACAGGTTATTCCTACGAGCAGTACTTC	CAIRSGTGYSYEQYF